Below are 18 T cell receptor beta chains sequenced from a single sample in a study of glioma-infiltrating T cells. The iRepertoire nested amplicon-rescue multiplex PCR amplified TCR alpha and beta CDR3s from RNA. TCRdb re-analysed the multiplex PCR reads in MiXCR, keeping a single row per CDR3 protein. The sample holds approximately 93,000 distinct CDR3 sequences, 35% to 50% seen once. The sequenced material came from glioma tissue, nonneoplastic brain tissue, or PBMCs (not recorded which). These receptors came from a human donor with low-grade glioma or glioblastoma, undergoing nonglioma brain surgery, or in good health (not recorded which).

This clonotype was recorded a few times. The chain links TRBV27 to TRBJ2-3; 10 nucleotides match TRBD1. Unmatched junction bases numbered 2, after V lost 4 bases and J lost 4 bases. The CDR3 contains 14 residues. Germline assignment: CDR1 MNHEY and CDR2 SMNVEV (reference sequence). This chain's CDR3 is CASSWTGGADTQYF. CDR3 bases: TGTGCCAGCAGTTGGACAGGGGGTGCAGATACGCAGTATTTT.

This clonotype was detected a few times. The chain uses TRBV6-1 and TRBJ2-5; no reliable D call. Germline V gene lookup returns CDR1 MNHNS and CDR2 SASEGT. This CDR3 spans 12 amino acids. The V end was cut by 7 bases, the J end by 4 bases, with 10 bases between. The CDR3 loop reads CASTEITETQYF. The CDR3 DNA follows: TGTGCCAGCACCGAAATCACAGAGACCCAGTACTTC.

In the case of this clonotype: A junction end diverges from the germline sequence, so it may reflect a read error. The chain recombines TRBV6-2 or TRBV6-3 with TRBJ2-1; no definite D call. This CDR3 comprises 11 residues. Germline CDR1 reads MNHEY; CDR2 reads SVGEGT. CDR3 amino acids: CASTQAHEQSF. The DNA for the CDR3 is TGTGCCAGCACCCAAGCACATGAGCAGTCCTTC.

Of note for this clonotype: This may arise from a read error, as a much more abundant clone is one base away. The chain is built from TRBV7-2 and TRBJ2-7, with D unresolved. This CDR3 has 14 amino acids. CDR1 is SGHTA and CDR2 is FQGNSA in the germline V gene. CDR3: CACSLKPISYEQYF. The DNA of the CDR3 is TGTGCCTGCAGCTTAAAGCCTATCTCCTACGAGCAGTACTTC.

This chain connects TRBV20-1 to TRBJ2-7, with a weak D call TRBD2 (5 bases). The CDR3 covers 16 residues. V was trimmed by 3 bases and J by 4 bases, leaving 22 bases between them. CDR1 and CDR2 from the germline V gene are DFQATT and SNEGSKA (reference sequence). In DNA form, the CDR3 reads TGCAGTGCTAGGGATAGAGTAACTAGAGGGAGTTACGAGCAGTACTTC. It translates to CSARDRVTRGSYEQYF.

This clonotype was seen repeatedly, ten times or more. The genes are TRBV11-3 and TRBJ1-6; D remains unclear. V was cut by 3 bases and J by 8 bases, with 14 bases left in between. Per the germline V gene, CDR1 is SGHNT and CDR2 is YENEEA. The CDR3 has 15 residues. The CDR3 here is CASSFSKFTDSPLHF. The CDR3 DNA sequence: TGTGCCAGCAGCTTCTCCAAATTTACGGATTCACCCCTCCACTTT.

This clonotype has only one observation. The V and J genes are TRBV28 and TRBJ2-6; 9 nucleotides match TRBD1. Trimming took 8 bases from V and 3 from J; bases not matched to a gene: 11. CDR3 size: 17 residues. CDR1 is MDHEN and CDR2 is SYDVKM in the germline V gene. The CDR3 nucleotides read TGTGCCAGCGTAGGGACAGGGATGTTCTTTGGGGCCAACGTCCTGACTTTC. Translating gives CASVGTGMFFGANVLTF.

This clonotype was detected ten times or more. This chain uses TRBV20-1 with TRBJ2-3; 7 bases align to TRBD1. V lost 6 bases to trimming and J lost 0 bases; unmatched junction nucleotides: 3. This CDR3 has 13 residues. Germline CDR1 and CDR2: DFQATT and SNEGSKA (reference sequence). As DNA, the CDR3 is TGCAGTGCCCGACAGGGTAGCACAGATACGCAGTATTTT. Protein: CSARQGSTDTQYF.

Comment on this clonotype: At one boundary the junction diverges from the germline segment, which might be a read error. The rearrangement uses TRBV3-1 and TRBJ2-1, with TRBD2 matching over 9 bases. Germline V gene lookup returns CDR1 LGHDT and CDR2 YNNKEL (reference sequence). The length of the CDR3 is 14 residues. CDR3 region: CASSQVTSGLERSF. DNA of the CDR3: TGTGCCAGCAGCCAAGTGACTAGCGGACTCGAGCGGTCCTTC.

Ten or more counts support this clonotype. In DNA, the CDR3 is TGCGCCAGCAGCCAATTGGCGGGAAACCACAATGAGCAGTTCTTC. The encoded protein is CASSQLAGNHNEQFF. The J gene is TRBJ2-1, the V gene TRBV4-3; weak D call: TRBD2 (6 bases). This CDR3 comprises 15 residues. In germline, CDR1 is LGHNA, CDR2 YSLEER. The V end was cut by 2 bases, the J end by 5 bases, with 13 bases between.

As for this clonotype: A single base separates this from a much larger clone, so it may be a read error. This chain links TRBV29-1 with TRBJ1-1; D not resolved. Germline CDR1 and CDR2: SQVTM and ANQGSEA. V dropped 7 bases and J dropped 0 bases, with 12 bases sitting between them. The CDR3 has 13 residues. The CDR3 DNA is TGCAGCGCTGAGAGGTCCGTGAACACTGAAGCTTTCTTT. This sequence encodes CSAERSVNTEAFF.

This clonotype was detected ten times or more. The chain combines TRBV29-1 with TRBJ2-3; D not certain. CDR1 and CDR2 from the germline V gene are SQVTM and ANQGSEA. The length of the CDR3 is 12 residues. Trimming shortened V by 1 base and J by 4 bases, and 6 bases separated the two germline ends. CDR3 DNA sequence: TGCAGCGTTGAAGGCGGAGCAGATACGCAGTATTTT. Translating gives CSVEGGADTQYF.

Regarding this clonotype: A read error may account for a junction end that differs from germline. This sequence joins TRBV7-9 and TRBJ2-7, with 7 bases aligning to TRBD2. This CDR3 is 13 amino acids long. Germline CDR1 SEHNR, CDR2 FQNEAQ (reference sequence). The CDR3 here is CASTPAGVNEQYF. CDR3 DNA sequence: TGCGCCAGCACCCCCGCGGGAGTGAATGAGCAGTACTTC.

This clonotype came up many times. With a much larger clone just one base away, this may be a read error. The conserved final phenylalanine or tryptophan is absent from the CDR3, which likely points to a read error. The chain recombines TRBV7-9 with TRBJ2-7; 11 nucleotides line up with TRBD2. Germline loops: CDR1 SEHNR, CDR2 FQNEAQ (reference sequence). The CDR3 contains 17 residues. The V gene end was trimmed by 7 bases and the J gene end by 0 bases; junction bases not matched to a gene: 11. The CDR3 loop reads CASTTTIAGGLSYEQYL. The CDR3 DNA follows: TGTGCCAGCACCACAACTATAGCGGGAGGGCTCTCCTACGAGCAGTACCTC.

This clonotype was detected a few times. This chain connects TRBV11-1 to TRBJ2-1; D not certain. V lost 1 base and J 4 bases, leaving 17 bases between the germline ends. This CDR3 region has 17 residues. Germline V lookup: CDR1 SGHAT, CDR2 FQDESV (reference sequence). CDR3 nucleotide sequence: TGTGCCAGCAGCTTAGACGCTGCCGGTGTGGGATACAATGAGCAGTTCTTC. As protein: CASSLDAAGVGYNEQFF.

As concerns this clonotype: The germline gene is not matched at one end of the junction; a read error may be the cause. This chain links TRBV7-2 with TRBJ1-3; D call uncertain. Germline-derived CDR1 and CDR2 are SGHTA and FQGNSA. This CDR3 contains 16 residues. Here the CDR3 DNA reads TGTGCCAGCAGCCCCCAAAGGATCATGAACGGAAACACCTTATATTTT. This gives the protein CASSPQRIMNGNTLYF.

There are many counts of this clonotype. The chain links TRBV20-1 to TRBJ1-2; TRBD1 agrees at 7 bases. The V segment lost 2 bases and the J segment 9 bases; nucleotides outside the gene matches: 9. The CDR3 has 13 amino acids. The germline V gene encodes CDR1 DFQATT and CDR2 SNEGSKA (reference sequence). This CDR3 reads CSARWTDRDRYTF. The CDR3 coding sequence is TGCAGTGCTAGATGGACTGACAGGGATCGCTACACCTTC.

This sequence joins TRBV7-6 and TRBJ1-5, with a tentative D call TRBD1 (6 bases). Germline V gene data show CDR1 as SGHVS and CDR2 as FNYEAQ. The CDR3 extends over 15 amino acids. V was pared by 3 bases and J by 1 base, with 10 bases between. CDR3 sequence: CASSLGGQSNQPQHF. CDR3 nucleotide sequence: TGTGCCAGCAGCTTGGGGGGGCAGAGCAATCAGCCCCAGCATTTT.